This TCR beta chain comes out of a study of patients and donors after allogeneic stem cell transplantation. This clonotype appeared a few times. The CDR3 has 14 amino acids. Germline CDR1 and CDR2: LGHDT and YNNKEL (reference sequence). Trimming stripped 0 bases from V and 6 bases from J, with 9 bases between. TCRdb ran MiXCR on the RT-PCR reads and lists one entry per CDR3 protein. Of about 410,000 distinct CDR3 sequences in the sample, about a sixth were seen once. This chain links TRBV3-1 with TRBJ2-1, with no clear D. The sample was blood, either unsorted or a sorted T cell fraction (not recorded which). This TCR derives from a human donor who was either an allogeneic HSCT recipient or a stem cell or donor lymphocyte infusion donor (not recorded which). It is not recorded whose cells these are; they may come from a transplant donor. CDR3 in amino acids: CASSQEHPTNEQFF. The CDR3 nucleotides read TGTGCCAGCAGCCAAGAGCACCCCACCAATGAGCAGTTCTTC.